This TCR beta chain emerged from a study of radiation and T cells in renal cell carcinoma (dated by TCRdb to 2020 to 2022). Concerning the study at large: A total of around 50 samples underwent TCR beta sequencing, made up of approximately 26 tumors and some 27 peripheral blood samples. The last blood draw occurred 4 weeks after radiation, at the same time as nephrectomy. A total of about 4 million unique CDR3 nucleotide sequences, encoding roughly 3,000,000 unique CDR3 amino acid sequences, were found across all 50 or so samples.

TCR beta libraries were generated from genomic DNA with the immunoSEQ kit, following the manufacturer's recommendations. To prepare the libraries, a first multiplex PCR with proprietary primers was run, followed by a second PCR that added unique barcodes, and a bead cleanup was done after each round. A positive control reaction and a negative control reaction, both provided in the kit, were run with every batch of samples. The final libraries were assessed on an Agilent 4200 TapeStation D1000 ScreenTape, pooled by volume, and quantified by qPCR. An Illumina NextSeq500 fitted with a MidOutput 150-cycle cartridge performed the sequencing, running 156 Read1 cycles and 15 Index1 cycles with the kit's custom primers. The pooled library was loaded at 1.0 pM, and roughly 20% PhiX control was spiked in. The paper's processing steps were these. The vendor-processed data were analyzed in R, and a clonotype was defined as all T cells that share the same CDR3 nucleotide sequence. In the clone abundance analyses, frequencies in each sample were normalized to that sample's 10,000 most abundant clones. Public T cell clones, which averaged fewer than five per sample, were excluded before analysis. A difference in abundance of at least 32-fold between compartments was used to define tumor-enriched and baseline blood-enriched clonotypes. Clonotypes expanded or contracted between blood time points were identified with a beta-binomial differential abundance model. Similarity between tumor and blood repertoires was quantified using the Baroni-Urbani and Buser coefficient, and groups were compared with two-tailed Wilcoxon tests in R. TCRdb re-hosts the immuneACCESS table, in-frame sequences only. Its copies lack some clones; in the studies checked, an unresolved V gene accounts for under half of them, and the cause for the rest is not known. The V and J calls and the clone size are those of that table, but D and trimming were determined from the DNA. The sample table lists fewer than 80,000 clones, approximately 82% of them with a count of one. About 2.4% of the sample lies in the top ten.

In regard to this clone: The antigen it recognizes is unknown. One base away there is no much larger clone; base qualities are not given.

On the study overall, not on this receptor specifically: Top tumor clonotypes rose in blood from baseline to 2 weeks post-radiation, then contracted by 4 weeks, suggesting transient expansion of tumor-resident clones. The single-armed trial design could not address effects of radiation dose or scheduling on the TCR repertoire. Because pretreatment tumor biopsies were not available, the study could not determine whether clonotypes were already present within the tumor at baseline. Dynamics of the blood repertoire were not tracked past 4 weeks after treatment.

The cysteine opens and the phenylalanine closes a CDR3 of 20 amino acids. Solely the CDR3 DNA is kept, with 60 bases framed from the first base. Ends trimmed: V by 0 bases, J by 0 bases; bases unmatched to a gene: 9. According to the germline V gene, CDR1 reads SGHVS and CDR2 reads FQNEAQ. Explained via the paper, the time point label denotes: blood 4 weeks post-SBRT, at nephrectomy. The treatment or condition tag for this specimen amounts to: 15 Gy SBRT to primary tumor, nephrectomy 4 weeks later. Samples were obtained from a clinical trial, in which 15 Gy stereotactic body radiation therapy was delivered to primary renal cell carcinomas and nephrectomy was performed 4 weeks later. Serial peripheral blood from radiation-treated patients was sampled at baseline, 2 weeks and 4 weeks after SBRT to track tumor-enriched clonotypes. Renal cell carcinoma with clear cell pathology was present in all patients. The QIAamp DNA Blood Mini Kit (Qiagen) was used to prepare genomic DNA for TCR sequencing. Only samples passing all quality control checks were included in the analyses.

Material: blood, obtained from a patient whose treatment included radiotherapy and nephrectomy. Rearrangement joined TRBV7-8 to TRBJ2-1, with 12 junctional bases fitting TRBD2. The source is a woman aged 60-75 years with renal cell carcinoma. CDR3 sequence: CASSLAFASGRESSYNEQFF. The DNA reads TGTGCCAGCAGCTTAGCGTTCGCTAGCGGGAGGGAAAGCTCCTACAATGAGCAGTTCTTC. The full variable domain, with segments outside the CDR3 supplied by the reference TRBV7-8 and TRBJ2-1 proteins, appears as GAGVSQSPRYKVAKRGQDVALRCDPISGHVSLFWYQQALGQGPEFLTYFQNEAQLDKSGLPSDRFFAERPEGSVSTLKIQRTQQEDSAVYLCASSLAFASGRESSYNEQFFGPGTRLTVL.